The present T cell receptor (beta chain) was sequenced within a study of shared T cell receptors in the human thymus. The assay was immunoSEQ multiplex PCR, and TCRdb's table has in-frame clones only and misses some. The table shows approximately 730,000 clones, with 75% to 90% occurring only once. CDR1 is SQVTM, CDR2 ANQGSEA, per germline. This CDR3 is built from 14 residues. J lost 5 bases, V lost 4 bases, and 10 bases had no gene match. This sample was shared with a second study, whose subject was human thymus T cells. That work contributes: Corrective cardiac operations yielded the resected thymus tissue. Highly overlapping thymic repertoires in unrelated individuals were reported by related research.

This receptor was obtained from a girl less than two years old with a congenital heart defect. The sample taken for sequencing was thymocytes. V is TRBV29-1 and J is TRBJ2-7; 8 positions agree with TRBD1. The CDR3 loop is CSVAPGTGEDEQYF. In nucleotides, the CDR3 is TGCAGCGTTGCCCCCGGGACAGGAGAAGACGAGCAGTACTTC.